This TCR beta chain emerged from a study of cytomegalovirus exposure and HLA in healthy donors (dated by TCRdb to 2016 to 2017). For context, the study as a whole: According to an earlier analysis of several hundred of the donors, about 180 million T cells yielded over 100 million unique TCR beta sequences and 276 Gb of sequence data. Roughly 300 gigabases of sequencing data and about 92 million unique TCR sequences made up an early release that covered approximately 700 HLA-typed donors. The genetic ancestry cluster associated with self-reported Caucasian donors included 65% to 90% of the approximately 400 genotyped donors. The study was designed to test whether signatures of past pathogen exposure could be identified by cataloging public T cell receptors. The study profiled the T cell repertoires of under 700 subjects by immunosequencing and related them to cytomegalovirus serostatus. Besides the first cohort of 550 to 750 subjects, a separate validation cohort made up of 120 different subjects was used. To predict cytomegalovirus infection status, the study combined high-throughput TCR immunosequencing, statistical association of individual TCRs with disease status, and machine learning. To study patterns of TCR occurrence, a later analysis re-analyzed previously published TCR beta repertoires from under 750 donors and added high-resolution HLA genotyping. In the later analysis, no new phenotypic data were used to find candidate immune exposures; instead, reliance was placed on TCR beta sequences and their occurrence across donors. An earlier analysis of 587 of the donors used high-throughput TCR beta sequencing to judge whether each TCR beta V gene segment behaved as functional or pseudogenic. Alongside the repertoire data, information on donor age, sex, ethnicity and CMV serostatus was compiled. A later genetic analysis used genome-wide SNP genotypes for about 60% of the 666 donors, treating that subset as a discovery cohort. Every repertoire in the discovery cohort had been generated on one and the same sequencing platform. Class I and class II HLA loci were covered by the typing at four-digit resolution. Typing coverage differed by locus: A, B, C, DRB1 and DQB1 were typed in roughly 620-630 donors, DQA1 in about 560, DPA1 in around 580, and DPB1 in 450 to 490. Roughly five DR-DQ haplotypes were handled as single units for association and clustering because linkage in the cohort was strong. Across around 400 genotyped donors of the cohort, an average of roughly 200,000 unique TCR beta nucleotide sequences per donor were sequenced, and roughly a sixth of those sequences were non-productive. The paper as a whole reports these results and caveats: Because some donors lacked HLA typing at each locus, the association tests relied only on the typed subset. When HLA alleles, especially DR and DQ, strongly co-occurred, TCR associations were difficult to assign to individual alleles. Most TCR sequences were observed very rarely across donors, whereas some public TCRs were present in many individuals. In a later analysis, TCR association rates were found to vary across HLA loci, with the most associated TCRs seen for DRB1 alleles and the fewest for HLA-C alleles. Only TCR beta chains were sequenced in this cohort, and the absence of alpha or paired-chain data limited detectable features. In an earlier analysis of around 600 of the donors, most TCR beta V segments appeared in productive rearrangements about 87% or about 30% of the time, broadly matching IMGT annotations. In the study, 150 to 200 TCR beta chains were listed as associated with cytomegalovirus. Compared with the approximately 700-donor mean, donors in an Asian-associated ancestry cluster had fewer N-insertions in productive TCRs, according to a later genetic analysis. A few of the identified cytomegalovirus-associated TCR beta chains were confirmed in vitro to be specific for cytomegalovirus antigens. CMV serostatus was the only immune exposure information available for the cohort. Presence/absence analyses assumed roughly uniform sequencing depth across donors, an assumption that may not hold. In a later analysis, several top co-occurrence clusters were reported to appear linked to parvovirus B19, influenza, CMV and Epstein-Barr virus. At a false discovery rate of 0.05, a later analysis linked under 20,000 TCR beta sequences to specific HLA alleles. An association between a missense DCLRE1C variant and V-gene and J-gene trimming of TCR beta chains was found in a later genetic analysis and replicated in an independent cohort. Correlated functional status among segregating V segments might be attributable to linkage disequilibrium, but an unknown experimental factor could not be ruled out. In a later analysis, HLA-associated TCR beta chains were found to be more clonally expanded and to have lower generation probabilities than equally common non-associated chains. According to a later analysis, most CMV-associated TCR beta chains appeared to be HLA-restricted, and the HLA associations seemed to be driven largely by CMV exposure. Because counts were too low, roughly 18 rarely observed V segments, including chromosome 9 orphons, were left out of the earlier analysis of 587 of the donors. The classifier was reported to diagnose cytomegalovirus status with high specificity and sensitivity in both the original and validation cohorts. A further reported finding was that TCR beta sequences accurately predicted the HLA-A and HLA-B alleles for most subjects in the first cohort. A cluster of highly shared sequence variants was judged likely to represent a technical artifact of the sequencing pipeline. The authors suggested that the approach could potentially be extended to other disease states and immunological phenotypes.

In total, 666 healthy bone marrow donors made up the cohort. Cohort members were all nominally healthy when sampled, although unrecorded immune exposures were likely present. The donor was CMV seropositive and belonged to the group of 250 to 300 seropositive cohort members. A peripheral blood sample was collected from each donor, and TCR beta sequencing was performed on peripheral blood mononuclear cells. Genomic DNA extraction from the blood cell samples was performed with the Qiagen DNeasy Blood Extraction Kit. The library was generated by the immunoSEQ multiplex PCR assay. For the multiplex PCR, a mixture combining 60 forward primers for TCR Vbeta segments and 13 reverse primers for TCR Jbeta segments was used. A multiplex PCR assay on genomic DNA amplified the CDR3 region of rearranged TCR beta genes. The amplified TCR beta libraries were sequenced on the Illumina HiSeq System as 87-base-pair reads. In the original analysis: A later analysis counted 75 million to 100 million unique TCR beta chains across the 670 or so repertoires, and some 11 million of these chains were shared by at least two donors. Raw reads were error-corrected and collapsed into unique sequences with a nearest-neighbor algorithm that merged closely related sequences to remove PCR and sequencing errors. To assign V, D and J gene segments, CDR3 sequences were aligned to IMGT reference sequences. For a sequence to be retained, at least a six-nucleotide match to both a V gene segment and a J gene segment was required. A rearrangement was called productive if the CDR3 had no stop codons and remained in frame with V and J, and every other rearrangement was called non-productive. CDR3 was defined according to IMGT convention as the region running from the second conserved V-encoded cysteine to the conserved J-encoded phenylalanine. Sequences without an unambiguous match to a single V gene segment were excluded from the earlier analysis of almost 600 of the donors. An earlier analysis of a few hundred of the donors classified V segments as functional when productive rearrangements were above 56.7% and as segregating when the standard deviation between donors was above 5%. A statistical classification framework was developed to diagnose cytomegalovirus status using the catalog of TCR beta chain sequences. A later analysis assigned V and J genes by comparing TCR nucleotide sequences with IMGT/GENE-DB human TR gene sequences. The TCRdist pipeline was used in a later analysis to assign CDR3 sequences and most-parsimonious VDJ recombination scenarios. A later analysis defined each TCR beta chain by its CDR3 amino acid sequence plus V-gene family, and excluded reads lacking a unique V-gene family. To address suspected cross-contamination and a sequencing artifact, a later analysis removed 550 to 750 highly shared, low-generation-probability nucleotide sequences. In a later analysis, a clonal expansion index for each public chain was calculated from normalized within-repertoire ranks of inferred template counts. In a later analysis, generation probabilities were computed using a VDJ recombination model fitted to out-of-frame rearrangements, and the results were checked against IGoR. In a later analysis, hypergeometric tests were used to score TCR-TCR, TCR-HLA and TCR-CMV co-occurrence, with a repertoire-size bias correction applied to TCR pairs. False discovery rates were estimated in a later analysis by permuting HLA or CMV assignments 20 times. A later analysis grouped co-occurring TCRs with DBSCAN, adding TCRdist sequence similarity when clustering within HLA-allele-positive subsets. Repertoires with fewer than 30,000 or more than 120,000 public chains were left out of co-occurrence clustering, as were a handful of repertoires with anomalous nucleotide sharing. In TCRdb, the immuneACCESS table is reduced to in-frame sequences with V and J assigned. These tables do not hold every clone; where another copy was compared, an unresolved V gene accounts for under half, and the others remain unexplained. For V, J and clone size, that table is used; D and trimming come from the DNA. Recorded for this sample are 130,000 to 150,000 clones; less than 85% of them occurred a single time. 6.8% of the sample is taken by the ten largest.

Points on this clone: This clone's antigen is unknown. No quality values exist for individual bases; no much larger clone is one base distant.

Input material: PBMCs. The receptor comes from a middle-aged man in good health and CMV-seropositive.

The nucleotide sequence is given as TGTGCCAGCTCACCGGACAGGGTTTGGGAAAAACTGTTTTTT. Protein translation: CASSPDRVWEKLFF. The chain is assembled from TRBV18 and TRBJ1-4, and 8 junctional nucleotides match TRBD1. The cysteine opens and the phenylalanine closes a CDR3 of 14 amino acids. Only CDR3 DNA remains: 42 bases, in frame from the first base. CDR1 KGHSH and CDR2 LQKENI are derived from the germline V gene. V ends up 3 bases short and J 8 bases short, with an unmatched junction base count of 5.